This TCR beta chain was sequenced in a study of blood T cell repertoires in COVID-19. Repertoires were generated with immunoSEQ multiplex PCR, while TCRdb's copy carries only in-frame clones and drops some. This table has about 300,000 clones, less than 85% appearing once. CDR3 size: 12 residues. Germline CDR1 SNHLY, CDR2 FYNNEI. V shed 6 bases and J shed 4 bases, with 8 bases lying between them. This receptor was identified in a woman between 50 and 59 years old who had recovered from COVID-19. Sequencing used PBMCs or T cells enriched from blood (not recorded which). The chain couples TRBV2 to TRBJ2-3; possible D gene TRBD1, 6 bases. For the CDR3, the DNA is TGTGCCAGCAGGACAGGATCAGATACGCAGTATTTT. Protein: CASRTGSDTQYF. Full variable domain (outside the CDR3, taken from reference TRBV2 and TRBJ2-3): EPEVTQTPSHQVTQMGQEVILRCVPISNHLYFYWYRQILGQKVEFLVSFYNNEISEKSEIFDDQFSVERPDGSNFTLKIRSTKLEDSAMYFCASRTGSDTQYFGPGTRLTVL.